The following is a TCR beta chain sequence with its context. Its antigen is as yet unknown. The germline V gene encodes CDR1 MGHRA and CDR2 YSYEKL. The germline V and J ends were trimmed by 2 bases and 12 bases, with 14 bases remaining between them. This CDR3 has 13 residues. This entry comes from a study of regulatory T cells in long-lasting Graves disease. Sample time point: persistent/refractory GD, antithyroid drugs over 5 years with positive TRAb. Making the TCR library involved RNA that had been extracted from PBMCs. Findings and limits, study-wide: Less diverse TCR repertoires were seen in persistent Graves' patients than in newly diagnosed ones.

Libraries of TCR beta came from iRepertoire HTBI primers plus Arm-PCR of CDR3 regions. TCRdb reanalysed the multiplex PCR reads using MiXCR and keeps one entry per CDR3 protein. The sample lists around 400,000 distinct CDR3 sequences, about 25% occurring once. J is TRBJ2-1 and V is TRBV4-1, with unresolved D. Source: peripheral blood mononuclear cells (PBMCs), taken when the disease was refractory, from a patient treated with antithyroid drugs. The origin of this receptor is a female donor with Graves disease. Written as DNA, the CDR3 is TGCGCCAGCAGCCAATCCACTCCATTGGGGCAGTTCTTC. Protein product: CASSQSTPLGQFF.